A selection of T cell receptor beta chains follows, all from one sample in a study of blood T cell repertoires in COVID-19. Some clones are missing from TCRdb's copy, which holds only in-frame ones; the method was immunoSEQ multiplex PCR. The sample carries about 260,000 clones, 88% recorded once. The sequencing input was peripheral blood. The receptor source for this set is a woman in her 70s with COVID-19, enrolled during active disease. CDR3s include the opening cysteine and the closing phenylalanine or tryptophan. A D gene is named only where the DNA matches it firmly. Only some rows state a clone size, as once, few, many or a class for expanded clones.

V: TRBV28
J: TRBJ2-7
size: NA
D: TRBD2
DNA: TGTGCCAGTGGGACTAGCTACCACGAGCAGTACTTC
CDR3: CASGTSYHEQYF

V: TRBV30
J: TRBJ1-2
size: NA
D: TRBD1
DNA: TGTGCCTGGAGTGTACGATACAGGGGGCTGGATGGCTACACCTTC
CDR3: CAWSVRYRGLDGYTF

V: TRBV18
J: TRBJ1-1
size: few
D: TRBD1
DNA: TGTGCCAGCTCACCGGGACTGACAGGGACTGAAGCTTTCTTT
CDR3: CASSPGLTGTEAFF

V: TRBV12-3/TRBV12-4
J: TRBJ2-5
size: NA
D: NA
DNA: TGTGCCAGCGTGAAAGGGGTGGCCGAGACCCAGTACTTC
CDR3: CASVKGVAETQYF

V: TRBV7-3
J: TRBJ1-1
size: NA
D: TRBD1
DNA: TGTGCCAGCAGCGACCGGGACAGGGACACTGAAGCTTTCTTT
CDR3: CASSDRDRDTEAFF

V: TRBV4-2
J: TRBJ1-2
size: NA
D: TRBD1
DNA: TGTGCCAGCAGCCAAGATTTAGGGACAGACACCACTAACTATGGCTACACCTTC
CDR3: CASSQDLGTDTTNYGYTF

V: TRBV4-2
J: TRBJ1-2
size: NA
D: TRBD1
DNA: TGTGCCAGCAGCCGAGGGACAGGCCAGGACTATGGCTACACCTTC
CDR3: CASSRGTGQDYGYTF

V: TRBV5-1
J: TRBJ1-2
size: NA
D: TRBD1
DNA: TGCGCCAGCAGCTTGGCATTGGACAGGGATGGCTACACCTTC
CDR3: CASSLALDRDGYTF

V: TRBV6-5
J: TRBJ1-5
size: NA
D: NA
DNA: TGTGCCAGCAGGGACAGCATCAATCAGCCCCAGCATTTT
CDR3: CASRDSINQPQHF

V: TRBV7-8
J: TRBJ1-2
size: medium-sized
D: NA
DNA: TGTGCCAGCAGCGCTTCCTGGGGGGACTATGGCTACACCTTC
CDR3: CASSASWGDYGYTF

V: TRBV5-1
J: TRBJ1-1
size: NA
D: NA
DNA: TGCGCCAGCAGCCGGGTACCGAACACTGAAGCTTTCTTT
CDR3: CASSRVPNTEAFF